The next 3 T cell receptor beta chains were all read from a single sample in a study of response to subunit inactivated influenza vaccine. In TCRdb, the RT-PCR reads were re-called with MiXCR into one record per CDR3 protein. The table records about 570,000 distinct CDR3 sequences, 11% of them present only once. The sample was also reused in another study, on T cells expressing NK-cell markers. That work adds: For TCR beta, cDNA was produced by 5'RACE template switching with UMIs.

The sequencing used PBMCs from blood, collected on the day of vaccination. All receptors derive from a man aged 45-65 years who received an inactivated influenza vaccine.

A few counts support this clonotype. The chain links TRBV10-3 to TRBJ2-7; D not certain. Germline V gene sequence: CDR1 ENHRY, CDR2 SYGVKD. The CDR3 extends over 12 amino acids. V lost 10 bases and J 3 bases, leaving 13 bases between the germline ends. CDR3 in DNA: TGTGCCACCTCGCCCCAAGGCTACGAGCAGTACTTC. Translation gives CATSPQGYEQYF.

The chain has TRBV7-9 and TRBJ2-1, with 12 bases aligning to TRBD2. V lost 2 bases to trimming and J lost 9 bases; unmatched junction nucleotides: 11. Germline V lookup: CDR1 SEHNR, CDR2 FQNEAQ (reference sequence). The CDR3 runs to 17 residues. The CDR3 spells CASSLQIRLAGAGEQFF. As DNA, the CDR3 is TGTGCCAGCAGCTTACAAATCAGACTAGCGGGAGCCGGTGAGCAGTTCTTC.

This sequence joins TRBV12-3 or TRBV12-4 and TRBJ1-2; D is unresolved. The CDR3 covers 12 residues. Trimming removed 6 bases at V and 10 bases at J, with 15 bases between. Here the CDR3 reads CASSRDPRNYTF. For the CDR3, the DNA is TGTGCCAGCAGCCGCGATCCCAGGAACTACACCTTC.